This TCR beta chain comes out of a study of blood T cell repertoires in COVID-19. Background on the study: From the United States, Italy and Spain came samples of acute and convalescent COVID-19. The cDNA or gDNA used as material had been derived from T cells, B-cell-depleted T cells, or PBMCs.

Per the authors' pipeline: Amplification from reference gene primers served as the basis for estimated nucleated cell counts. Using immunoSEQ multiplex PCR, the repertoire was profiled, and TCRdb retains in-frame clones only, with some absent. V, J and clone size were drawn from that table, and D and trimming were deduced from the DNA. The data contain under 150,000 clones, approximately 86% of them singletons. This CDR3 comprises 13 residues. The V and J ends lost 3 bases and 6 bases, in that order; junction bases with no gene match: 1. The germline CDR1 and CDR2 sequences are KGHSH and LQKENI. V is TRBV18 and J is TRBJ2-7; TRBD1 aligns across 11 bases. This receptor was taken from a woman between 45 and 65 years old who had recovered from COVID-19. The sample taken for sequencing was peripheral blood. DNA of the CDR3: TGTGCCAGCTCACCGGGACAGGGGGGCGAGCAGTACTTC. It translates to CASSPGQGGEQYF. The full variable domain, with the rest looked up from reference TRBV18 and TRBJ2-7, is NAGVMQNPRHLVRRRGQEARLRCSPMKGHSHVYWYRQLPEEGLKFMVYLQKENIIDESGMPKERFSAEFPKEGPSILRIQQVVRGDSAAYFCASSPGQGGEQYFGPGTRLTVT.